This entry features one T cell receptor beta chain sequence. Its antigen is as yet unknown. One end of the junction is discordant with germline, which a read error may explain. The CDR3 has 15 residues. Germline-derived CDR1 and CDR2 are SEHNR and FQNEAQ (reference sequence). The data were obtained in a study of cytomegalovirus exposure and HLA in healthy donors. Donors counted as nominally healthy when sampled, yet unrecorded immune exposures were likely. Overall study results and limits: Presence/absence comparisons presumed near-even sequencing depth among donors. Data from an earlier analysis indicated that most TCR beta V segments were productive either about 90% or about 30% of the time.

The study ran its PCR with 60 Vbeta and 13 Jbeta primers. Some clones are missing from TCRdb's copy, which holds only in-frame ones; the method was immunoSEQ multiplex PCR. This sample has some 130,000 clones, with about 74% found just once. The sequenced material came from PBMCs. V gene TRBV7-9 combines with J gene TRBJ2-1; TRBD1 might be the D (6 bases). This receptor was obtained from a woman aged 45 to 65 in good health and CMV-seropositive. The CDR3 loop is CSSLSDRLNYNEQFF. CDR3 sequence (DNA): TGTTCCAGCCTCTCCGACAGGCTAAATTACAATGAGCAGTTCTTC.